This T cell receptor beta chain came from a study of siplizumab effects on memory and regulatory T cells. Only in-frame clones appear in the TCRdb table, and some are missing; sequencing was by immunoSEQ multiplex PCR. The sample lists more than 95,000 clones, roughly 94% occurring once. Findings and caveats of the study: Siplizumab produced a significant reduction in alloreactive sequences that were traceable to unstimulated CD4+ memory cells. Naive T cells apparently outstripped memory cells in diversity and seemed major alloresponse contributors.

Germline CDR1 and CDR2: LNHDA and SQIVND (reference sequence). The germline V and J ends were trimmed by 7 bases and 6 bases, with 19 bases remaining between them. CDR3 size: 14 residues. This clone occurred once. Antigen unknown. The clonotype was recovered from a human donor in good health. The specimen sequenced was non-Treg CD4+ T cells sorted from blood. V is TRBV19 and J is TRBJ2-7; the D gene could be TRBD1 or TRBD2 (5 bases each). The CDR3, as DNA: TGTGCCAGTACCGATGGGTACGGGGCTCGCGAGCAGTACTTC. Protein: CASTDGYGAREQYF.